Presented here are 12 T cell receptor beta chains from one specimen sequenced in a study of shared clonotypes between healthy human individuals. Libraries were prepared by immunoSEQ multiplex PCR; TCRdb keeps only in-frame clonotypes and omits some of them. This sample has hundreds of thousands of clones, with 80% to 95% found just once. CD45RO-negative CD8 cells positively selected for CCR7 made up the naive population, which excluded terminally differentiated effector memory CD45RA+ cells. Sequenced: naive CD8+ T cells sorted from blood. The receptors were sampled from a man aged 25-45 years in good health.

About this clone itself: This specimen includes other DNA sequences encoding the same CDR3. The rearrangement uses TRBV7-9 and TRBJ2-1; D is uncertain. Germline V gene data show CDR1 as SEHNR and CDR2 as FQNEAQ (reference sequence). This CDR3 comprises 12 residues. Trimming left V 0 bases short and J 5 bases short, with 2 bases between. CDR3 region: CASSLADNEQFF. CDR3 bases: TGTGCCAGCAGCTTAGCTGACAATGAGCAGTTCTTC.

The chain is built from TRBV7-6 and TRBJ2-3; 7 bases match TRBD2. Looked up from germline, CDR1 is SGHVS and CDR2 is FNYEAQ. The CDR3 contains 20 residues. Losses at the gene ends were 1 base for V and 0 bases for J; bases not matched to a gene: 16. CDR3 amino acids: CASSLEANLAVAHSTDTQYF. CDR3 nucleotides: TGTGCCAGCAGCTTAGAGGCCAACCTAGCGGTCGCGCATAGCACAGATACGCAGTATTTT.

The chain has TRBV5-1 and TRBJ2-5; 11 bases are shared with TRBD2. V was clipped by 0 bases and J by 2 bases; unmatched bases: 6. The CDR3 contains 17 residues. Per the germline V gene, CDR1 is SGHRS and CDR2 is YFSETQ. CDR3 amino acids: CASSLVSSGRTQETQYF. The CDR3 nucleotides are TGCGCCAGCAGCTTGGTGTCTAGCGGGAGGACTCAAGAGACCCAGTACTTC. The full variable domain, rest sourced from reference TRBV5-1 and TRBJ2-5, is KAGVTQTPRYLIKTRGQQVTLSCSPISGHRSVSWYQQTPGQGLQFLFEYFSETQRNKGNFPGRFSGRQFSNSRSEMNVSTLELGDSALYLCASSLVSSGRTQETQYFGPGTRLLVL.

The chain uses TRBV4-1 and TRBJ1-2; TRBD1 is a possible D gene (6 bases). The germline V gene encodes CDR1 MGHRA and CDR2 YSYEKL. The CDR3 has 12 amino acids. The ends were cut back, 2 bases at V and 7 bases at J, with 8 bases in the middle. The CDR3 loop is CASSQTGSGYTF. Written as DNA, the CDR3 is TGCGCCAGCAGCCAAACAGGGTCTGGCTACACCTTC.

As regards this clone: Other nucleotide sequences in the sample specify the same CDR3. The chain recombines TRBV18 with TRBJ2-7, with 8 bases that match TRBD2. V lost 3 bases, J lost 2 bases, and 3 bases stayed unmatched. The germline CDR1 and CDR2 sequences are KGHSH and LQKENI. This CDR3 comprises 14 residues. CDR3 in amino acids: CASSPSGGAYEQYF. The CDR3 nucleotides read TGTGCCAGCTCACCGTCGGGAGGGGCCTACGAGCAGTACTTC. Filled out from reference TRBV18 and TRBJ2-7, the complete variable domain reads NAGVMQNPRHLVRRRGQEARLRCSPMKGHSHVYWYRQLPEEGLKFMVYLQKENIIDESGMPKERFSAEFPKEGPSILRIQQVVRGDSAAYFCASSPSGGAYEQYFGPGTRLTVT.

The rearrangement uses TRBV27 and TRBJ2-1, with D possibly being TRBD1 or TRBD2 (6 bases each). V was shortened by 7 bases and J by 6 bases, with 22 bases between the two germline ends. This CDR3 contains 16 residues. The germline V gene has CDR1 MNHEY and CDR2 SMNVEV (reference sequence). CDR3 coding DNA: TGTGCCAGCAACCCTCCCCGGGGCGGAGGGGGCAATGAGCAGTTCTTC. The encoded protein is CASNPPRGGGGNEQFF.

This clone was counted between two and nine times. The chain links TRBV7-8 to TRBJ2-7; TRBD2 aligns across 7 bases. This CDR3 contains 17 residues. V gave up 5 bases and J gave up 2 bases; unmatched junction bases: 15. Germline CDR1 is SGHVS and CDR2 is FQNEAQ. This CDR3 is CASSLGVAGERTYEQYF. For the CDR3, the DNA is TGTGCCAGCAGCCTCGGGGTGGCGGGAGAGAGGACCTACGAGCAGTACTTC.

This chain links TRBV27 with TRBJ2-7; 8 bases agree with TRBD2. V gave up 6 bases and J gave up 0 bases; unmatched junction bases: 7. Germline-derived CDR1 and CDR2 are MNHEY and SMNVEV (reference sequence). The CDR3 is 15 amino acids. CDR3 in amino acids: CASRQAGDTSYEQYF. CDR3 nucleotides: TGTGCCAGCAGACAAGCGGGAGATACCTCCTACGAGCAGTACTTC.

The chain is built from TRBV29-1 and TRBJ2-1; D might be TRBD2 (5 bases). This CDR3 is built from 12 residues. The germline gives CDR1 SQVTM, CDR2 ANQGSEA. V was cut by 7 bases and J by 10 bases, with 17 bases left in between. The CDR3 DNA reads as TGCAGCGGCGGAAGAGTGGGAGCAGAGCAGTTCTTC. It yields the protein CSGGRVGAEQFF.

This clone was seen once. In DNA, the CDR3 is TGTGCCAGCAGCTTAGATGGAGAAGCGGGAGTGGAACAGTATTTT. This sequence encodes CASSLDGEAGVEQYF. V gene TRBV11-3 combines with J gene TRBJ2-3, with 8 nucleotides matching TRBD2. The germline gives CDR1 SGHNT, CDR2 YENEEA. Germline trimming cut 0 bases from V and 12 bases from J; bases unmatched to any gene: 11. The CDR3 is 15 residues long. Complete variable domain (other parts from reference TRBV11-3 and TRBJ2-3): EAGVVQSPRYKIIEKKQPVAFWCNPISGHNTLYWYLQNLGQGPELLIRYENEEAVDDSQLPKDRFSAERLKGVDSTLKIQPAELGDSAVYLCASSLDGEAGVEQYFGPGTRLTVL.

The chain carries TRBV5-4 and TRBJ2-7, with 8 bases aligning to TRBD1. The CDR3 covers 14 residues. The germline V gene has CDR1 SGHNT and CDR2 YYREEE (reference sequence). V lost 7 bases and J lost 5; bases outside the gene matches: 11. The CDR3 sequence: CASGRVDRGHEQYF. The CDR3 nucleotides read TGTGCCAGCGGCCGGGTCGACAGGGGTCACGAGCAGTACTTC. Full variable domain (rest looked up from reference TRBV5-4 and TRBJ2-7): ETGVTQSPTHLIKTRGQQVTLRCSSQSGHNTVSWYQQALGQGPQFIFQYYREEENGRGNFPPRFSGLQFPNYSSELNVNALELDDSALYLCASGRVDRGHEQYFGPGTRLTVT.

A remark on this clone: Other DNA sequences from this sample encode an identical CDR3 as well. The rearrangement joins TRBV7-8 to TRBJ2-7, with D uncertain. The V gene lost 1 base and the J gene lost 4 bases, with 8 bases spanning the gap. Germline V CDR1 and CDR2: SGHVS, FQNEAQ. The CDR3 has 13 amino acids. CDR3 coding DNA: TGTGCCAGCAGCTTAGAGCTAGGTTACGAGCAGTACTTC. This gives the protein CASSLELGYEQYF.